This TCR beta chain was sequenced in a study of T cells after yellow fever vaccination (dated by TCRdb to the late 2010s). Some background on the complete study: Libraries from fractions with low cell numbers were prepared with the SMART-Seq v4 Ultra Low Input RNA kit. To follow T-cell clones before and after primary and booster YFV17D yellow fever vaccination, bulk TCR alpha and beta repertoires were sequenced over time. Two healthy male donors, one aged 18 to 30 and one aged 30 to 40 years, made up the cohort. Blood samples were taken at several timepoints before and after primary and secondary immunization, and bulk PBMC replicates and cell subsets were isolated. Beyond this particular receptor, the publication reports: A small share of clonotypes occurred in both CD4 and CD8 compartments, likely arising from convergent recombination. The secondary T-cell response was weaker than the primary response but faster, peaking on day 5 instead of day 15. Only two donors were included in the study, so the extent to which the findings can be generalized is limited. Because abundant contaminating clonotypes from the bulk population could be contained in FACS-sorted repertoires, computational filtering was required. After the booster, most of the clones that had expanded following primary vaccination were detected again (roughly 97% of CD4 and roughly 90% of CD8), which suggests that memory was broadly maintained.

What the treatment or condition label conveys for this sample: live attenuated yellow fever vaccine strain. A standard Ficoll-Paque protocol was used to isolate PBMCs from peripheral blood. Dynabeads CD4 and CD8 positive selection kits were used to isolate CD4 and CD8 T-cell fractions. TriZol was used to extract RNA from bulk PBMCs, from CD4 and CD8 fractions, and from dextramer-positive and dextramer-negative fractions. Sequenced on an Illumina NovaSeq 6000. Synthesis of TCR cDNA relied on 5'RACE template switching, a step that introduced a universal primer site along with unique molecular identifiers. cDNA synthesis was primed from both the TCR alpha and TCR beta constant segments. Library amplification used two PCR steps, and the second PCR step added sample barcodes and sequencing adapters. Sequencing of libraries was done on Illumina HiSeq 2500 (2x100 bp) or NovaSeq (2x150 bp). The paper's processing steps were these. MIGEC handled demultiplexing of reads and collapsing into UMI consensus sequences, while MiXCR performed V(D)J alignment. Vaccine-responding clonotypes were defined with edgeR using replicate PBMC samples, requiring FDR below 0.01 and a log2 fold change above 5 up to day 15. Each bulk clonotype received a CD4 or CD8 identity based on whether the sequenced CD4 or CD8 repertoire contained that clonotype at higher abundance. TCRdb reran the public reads through fastp at Q25 and MiXCR, keeping productive beta chains. Duplicate CDR3 protein sequences are folded into a single record with the most common DNA and genes. Here the V and J calls rest on TCRdb's processing, not on the authors' analysis. In all, the sample holds 120,000 or so distinct CDR3 sequences, and around 15% of those were seen once. The leading ten clones occupy 43% of the sample.

Points on this clonotype: The target of this receptor is not known. Nothing much larger sits one base from this clone, and base qualities are not available.

Trimming costs V 2 bases and J 2 bases, and their ends lie 5 bases apart. The CDR3, from cysteine to phenylalanine, totals 13 residues. The DNA shown is the 39-base CDR3, in frame from base 1. Via the germline V gene (reference sequence), CDR1 is LGHDT and CDR2 YNNKEL. The TCR was taken from a man between 18 and 29 years old who received the YFV17D yellow fever vaccine. The source material was CD8+ T cells sorted from PBMCs, sampled 5 days after the yellow fever booster vaccination. The chain is made from TRBV3-1 and TRBJ2-3, with no confident D gene call. This receptor has the CDR3 CASSQPNTDTQYF. The nucleotide sequence is TGTGCCAGCAGCCAACCCAACACAGATACGCAGTATTTT.